A single sample gave rise to the 17 T cell receptor beta chains below, sequenced in a study of regulatory T cells in long-lasting Graves disease. Documented time point: newly diagnosed GD, antithyroid drugs for less than 3 months. The TCR library used RNA extracted from PBMCs. iRepertoire HTBI primers and Arm-PCR of CDR3 regions built TCR beta libraries. TCRdb fed the multiplex PCR reads into MiXCR, producing one record per CDR3 protein. The sample lists 550,000 to 650,000 distinct CDR3 sequences; around 15% were seen once. This sample was shared with a second study, whose subject was T cells in Graves' hyperthyroidism and ophthalmopathy.

This specimen consisted of peripheral blood mononuclear cells (PBMCs), obtained at new diagnosis, from a patient treated with antithyroid drugs. The receptor source for this set is a man aged 18 to 35 with Graves disease.

In this sample, this clonotype turned up a few times. The chain uses TRBV6-9 and TRBJ2-5; a possible D gene is TRBD1 (7 bases). V lost 4 bases and J 4 bases, leaving 22 bases between the germline ends. Per germline, CDR1 MNHGY and CDR2 SVAAGI. The CDR3 spans 17 residues. CDR3 in DNA: TGTGCCAGCAGTTCACCACCCCGGACAGGCGGGGCAGAGACCCAGTACTTC. Translated, it gives CASSSPPRTGGAETQYF.

Regarding this clonotype: Given a much more abundant clone one base away, this may be a read error. The rearrangement links TRBV5-1 to TRBJ1-1; D might be TRBD1 (6 bases). Germline CDR1 and CDR2: SGHRS and YFSETQ. The CDR3 is 15 amino acids. V lost 1 base to trimming and J lost 9 bases, with 19 bases between them. Here the CDR3 DNA reads TGCGCCAGCAGCTTGAAATCAGACAGGATAAAGAAAGCTTTCTTT. It is translated as CASSLKSDRIKKAFF.

This clonotype was counted a few times. This sequence joins TRBV6-2 or TRBV6-3 and TRBJ2-1, with a weak D call TRBD1 (5 bases). Trimming took 4 bases from V and 12 from J, leaving 10 bases between them. This CDR3 has 11 amino acids. Germline V gives CDR1 MNHEY, CDR2 SVGEGT. This CDR3 reads CASSWGESQFF. The CDR3 DNA follows: TGTGCCAGCAGTTGGGGCGAGTCGCAGTTCTTC.

This clonotype was counted a few times. This may arise from a read error, as a much more abundant clone is one base away. The V and J genes are TRBV6-2 or TRBV6-3 and TRBJ1-5, with TRBD1 matching over 9 bases. This CDR3 has 14 residues. Trimming at V came to 6 bases and at J to 1 base, leaving 1 base not matched to a gene. The germline V gene encodes CDR1 MNHEY and CDR2 SVGEGT. Here the CDR3 reads CASRGTGSNQPQHF. The CDR3 DNA sequence: TGTGCCAGCAGAGGGACAGGGAGCAATCAGCCCCAGCATTTT.

The V and J genes are TRBV7-9 and TRBJ2-7, with D possibly being TRBD1 (7 bases). V lost 2 bases and J lost 4, with 30 bases in between. Germline CDR1 and CDR2: SEHNR and FQNEAQ (reference sequence). CDR3 length: 20 residues. This CDR3 is CASSLPRDRDGIAARYEQYF. The CDR3 DNA reads TGTGCCAGCAGCTTACCGAGAGACAGGGACGGGATAGCGGCTAGATACGAGCAGTACTTC.

There are a few counts of this clonotype. This chain links TRBV10-1 with TRBJ1-1; D perhaps matches TRBD1 (5 bases). CDR3 length: 13 residues. Germline V gives CDR1 WNHNN, CDR2 SYGVQD (reference sequence). Between the trimmed V and J ends, which lost 6 bases and 1 base, there was a span of 9 bases. As DNA, the CDR3 is TGCGCCAGCAGGGCGACAGAGAACACTGAAGCTTTCTTT. As protein: CASRATENTEAFF.

The chain is built from TRBV27 and TRBJ2-2, with TRBD2 matching over 11 bases. The CDR3 sequence is 15 residues long. V trimming: 8 bases; J trimming: 7 bases; junction bases outside the gene matches: 9. CDR1 and CDR2 from the germline V gene are MNHEY and SMNVEV (reference sequence). CDR3 DNA: TGTGCCAGCGGGTTACTAGCGGGAGAGGACGGGGAGCTGTTTTTT. Its translation is CASGLLAGEDGELFF.

V is TRBV30 and J is TRBJ2-1, with TRBD1 matching 7 bases. Germline lookup yields CDR1 GTSNPN and CDR2 SVGIG (reference sequence). This CDR3 is built from 13 residues. V lost 4 bases, J lost 8 bases, and 8 bases stayed unmatched. The CDR3: CAWNRGFFDEQFF. CDR3 bases: TGTGCCTGGAACAGGGGATTTTTCGATGAGCAGTTCTTC.

There are many counts of this clonotype. The rearrangement uses TRBV20-1 and TRBJ2-5, with a possible D match to TRBD1 (5 bases). V lost 6 bases and J 2 bases, leaving 13 bases between the germline ends. The CDR3 is 13 amino acids. Germline assignment: CDR1 DFQATT and CDR2 SNEGSKA (reference sequence). The CDR3 region is CSAKVAGQETQYF. CDR3 DNA: TGCAGTGCGAAGGTGGCAGGGCAAGAGACCCAGTACTTC.

Only one count was recorded for this clonotype. A single base separates this from a much larger clone, so it may be a read error. J is TRBJ2-1 and V is TRBV14; D is possibly TRBD2 (6 bases). Germline lookup yields CDR1 SGHDN and CDR2 FVKESK. Trimming took 5 bases from V and 0 from J, leaving 11 bases between them. The CDR3 contains 15 residues. The CDR3 region has the DNA TGTGCCAGCAGCTGGGACTTAAGCTCCTACAATGAGCAGTTCTTC. Protein: CASSWDLSSYNEQFF.

The chain recombines TRBV12-3 or TRBV12-4 with TRBJ2-6, with 7 bases matching TRBD2. The CDR3 has 16 residues. The trim removed 6 bases at V and 3 bases at J, leaving 8 bases unmatched. The CDR3 DNA follows: TGTGCCAGCAGGGGGGGGGGAGTCGGTGGGGCCAACGTCCTGACTTTC. As protein: CASRGGGVGGANVLTF.

This clonotype has at least ten counts. This sequence joins TRBV29-1 and TRBJ1-1, with a weak D call TRBD1 (5 bases). The V and J ends lost 4 bases and 0 bases respectively, with 15 bases between them. The CDR3 covers 15 residues. CDR1 SQVTM and CDR2 ANQGSEA come from the germline V gene. The CDR3 protein is CSVAPGWGMNTEAFF. For the CDR3, the DNA is TGCAGCGTTGCCCCAGGGTGGGGCATGAACACTGAAGCTTTCTTT.

This chain links TRBV18 with TRBJ1-4; TRBD1 matches 10 bases. V was pared by 2 bases and J by 4 bases, with 4 bases of the junction left unmatched. The CDR3 is 16 amino acids. Germline V gene sequence: CDR1 KGHSH, CDR2 LQKENI. CDR3 sequence (DNA): TGTGCCAGCTCACCAGAGGGGACAGGGGTTAATGAAAAACTGTTTTTT. Translation: CASSPEGTGVNEKLFF.

This clonotype was seen repeatedly, ten times or more. DNA of the CDR3: TGTGCCAGCAGCACCCGGGACAGGGGGGAGACCCAGTACTTC. Residues: CASSTRDRGETQYF. The chain uses TRBV7-9 and TRBJ2-5; 11 bases line up with TRBD1. The germline CDR1 and CDR2 sequences are SEHNR and FQNEAQ (reference sequence). This CDR3 is 14 amino acids long. J was trimmed by 5 bases and V by 5 bases; bases with no gene match: 4.

The chain couples TRBV11-2 to TRBJ1-5; no definite D call. The CDR3 length is 14 residues. Deletions cut 2 bases from V and 9 bases from J, with 14 bases between. Germline V gives CDR1 SGHAT, CDR2 FQNNGV. The DNA for the CDR3 is TGTGCCAGCAGCTTAAATAAAGGGTGGGGGCCCCAGCATTTT. As protein: CASSLNKGWGPQHF.

In its sample, this clonotype was seen many times. This rearrangement joins TRBV27 to TRBJ1-2; D may be TRBD1 (6 bases). The germline V gene encodes CDR1 MNHEY and CDR2 SMNVEV (reference sequence). The CDR3 is 13 amino acids. Trimming took off 6 bases at V and 2 bases at J, with 10 bases between the two ends. The CDR3 DNA follows: TGTGCCAGCAGCTTAGACAGGAACTATGGCTACACCTTC. It is translated as CASSLDRNYGYTF.

Only a few counts were recorded for this clonotype. The genes are TRBV9 and TRBJ1-6; unclear D gene. The V gene's germline CDR1 is SGDLS and CDR2 YYNGEE. The ends were cut back, 3 bases at V and 8 bases at J, with 15 bases in the middle. This CDR3 is built from 15 residues. The CDR3, as DNA: TGTGCCAGCAGCGAATCCGTCCGTGGGGATTCACCCCTCCACTTT. Its translation: CASSESVRGDSPLHF.